This is a list of T cell receptor beta chains from one sample in a study of CD8 T cells in Susac syndrome. TCRdb fed the immunoSEQ multiplex PCR reads into MiXCR, producing one record per CDR3 protein. The sample has 150,000 to 200,000 distinct CDR3 sequences, around 96% seen once. The sequencing input was CD4+ T cells from PBMCs. Every receptor here comes from a human donor in good health. CDR3s include the opening cysteine and the closing phenylalanine or tryptophan. A D gene is named only where the DNA matches it firmly. The size of a clone is reported for some rows only, either as once, few or many, or as a class for expanded clones.

J gene | D gene | V gene | clone size | CDR3 protein | CDR3 DNA
TRBJ2-1 | NA | TRBV6-2/TRBV6-3 | NA | CASSLLGGNSYNEQFF | TGTGCCAGCAGTCTCCTCGGGGGAAATTCCTACAATGAGCAGTTCTTC
TRBJ1-2 | TRBD1 | TRBV20-1 | NA | CSAREGGQVSLVRYGYTF | TGCAGTGCTAGAGAGGGAGGACAGGTTTCGCTCGTGCGCTATGGCTACACCTTC
TRBJ2-3 | NA | TRBV7-9 | NA | CASRFSSAPDTQYF | TGTGCCAGCAGATTCAGCTCGGCCCCAGATACGCAGTATTTT
TRBJ2-1 | NA | TRBV3-1 | NA | CASSQAGTTYNEQFF | TGTGCCAGCAGCCAAGCCGGGACAACTTACAATGAGCAGTTCTTC
TRBJ2-1 | NA | TRBV11-2 | NA | CASSTGLNEQFF | TGTGCCAGCAGCACGGGGCTCAATGAGCAGTTCTTC
TRBJ1-3 | NA | TRBV20-1 | NA | CSARDARLTEGNTIYF | TGCAGTGCTAGAGATGCTAGACTGACCGAAGGAAACACCATATATTTT
TRBJ2-3 | NA | TRBV20-1 | NA | CSALHGGSTDTQYF | TGCAGTGCTCTACACGGGGGTAGCACAGATACGCAGTATTTT
TRBJ2-5 | TRBD2 | TRBV4-2 | once | CASSQLRSGGEETQYF | TGTGCCAGCAGCCAACTTCGTAGCGGGGGGGAAGAGACCCAGTACTTC
TRBJ2-7 | NA | TRBV19 | NA | CASSRRDGTYEQYF | TGTGCCAGTAGTAGGAGGGACGGCACCTACGAGCAGTACTTC
TRBJ2-1 | NA | TRBV7-2 | NA | CASSFGGYNEQFF | TGTGCCAGCAGCTTTGGGGGTTACAATGAGCAGTTCTTC
TRBJ2-7 | TRBD1 | TRBV7-8 | NA | CASSPRTGFAEQYF | TGTGCCAGCAGCCCCCGGACAGGGTTCGCCGAGCAGTACTTC
TRBJ1-2 | TRBD1 | TRBV27 | NA | CASSPWTGGYGYTF | TGTGCCAGCAGTCCGTGGACAGGGGGATATGGCTACACCTTC
TRBJ1-1 | NA | TRBV5-1 | NA | CASSRDNSLNTEAFF | TGCGCCAGCAGCCGGGACAACAGCTTGAACACTGAAGCTTTCTTT
TRBJ1-5 | NA | TRBV4-3 | once | CASSQEQGGNQPQHF | TGCGCCAGCAGCCAAGAACAGGGTGGCAATCAGCCCCAGCATTTT
TRBJ2-1 | TRBD1 | TRBV30 | NA | CAWRRGQVDEQFF | TGTGCCTGGAGAAGGGGGCAGGTCGATGAGCAGTTCTTC
TRBJ1-2 | TRBD1 | TRBV7-2 | NA | CASSFQGAAGYTF | TGTGCCAGCAGCTTTCAGGGGGCGGCTGGCTACACCTTC